This T cell receptor (beta chain) was obtained from a study of T cells after yellow fever vaccination. Study conclusions and caveats: CD4 and CD8 compartments shared a small share of clonotypes.

In its sample, this clonotype was seen many times. Its antigen is unknown. The CDR3 is made up of 16 amino acids. Trimming pared 3 bases from V and 6 bases from J, leaving 22 bases between. CDR1 DFQATT and CDR2 SNEGSKA come from the germline V gene (reference sequence). From the 5' RACE reads, TCRdb called clonotypes with MiXCR, one entry per CDR3 protein. The table includes 120,000 to 150,000 distinct CDR3 sequences, roughly 8% detected once. The specimen was CD4+ T cells sorted from PBMCs, collected 5 days after the yellow fever booster vaccination. The receptor was derived from a man in his thirties or forties who received the YFV17D yellow fever vaccine. The chain links TRBV20-1 to TRBJ2-3; a possible D gene is TRBD2 (6 bases). This CDR3 reads CSARGVDYPGPDTQYF. As DNA, the CDR3 is TGCAGTGCTAGGGGGGTGGACTACCCCGGCCCCGATACGCAGTATTTT.